Detailed here is one TCR beta chain. Its specificity is unknown. The sample originates from a study of graft-versus-host responses after intestinal transplantation. Study in general: All of the recipients had induction that used anti-thymocyte globulin, then tacrolimus and steroids for around three years. Whole-study findings and limits: Patients who carried graft-donor T cell macrochimerism also had high graft-versus-host to host-versus-graft clonal ratios in their allografts. The marrow of recipients harbored GvH clones, and ileum or blood showed some of them first.

With V trimmed by 3 bases and J by 6 bases, 8 bases remained unmatched. Germline CDR1 is MNHNS and CDR2 is SASEGT. CDR3 length equals 15 residues. TCRdb's copy holds only in-frame clones and misses some; the assay was immunoSEQ multiplex PCR. Found here are some 140,000 clones, 90% to 95% of them singletons; the top ten hold around 0.16%. This clonotype was sampled from a human donor who received an intestinal transplant. The sequencing used unstimulated CD4+ T cells sorted from spleen or lymph node cells, collected before intestinal transplant. V usage is TRBV6-1 and J usage is TRBJ1-1, with 9 nucleotides matching TRBD1. Here the CDR3 reads CASSEGWTGVPEAFF. The CDR3 nucleotides are TGTGCCAGCAGTGAGGGGTGGACAGGGGTCCCTGAAGCTTTCTTT.